The T cell receptor beta chain described here comes from a study of blood T cell repertoires in COVID-19. On the study more broadly: The United States, Italy and Spain supplied acute and convalescent COVID-19 samples. PBMCs, B-cell-depleted T cells, or T cells provided the cDNA or gDNA that made up the material.

As processed by the authors: Amplification with reference gene primers provided the estimates of nucleated cell counts. Using immunoSEQ multiplex PCR, the repertoire was profiled, and TCRdb retains in-frame clones only, with some absent. The D gene and trimming were derived from the DNA, and the V and J assignments and clone size from that table. The sample contains about 140,000 clones, 81% of which appear only once. The CDR3 is 14 amino acids. Germline V gene sequence: CDR1 MRHNA, CDR2 SNTAGT. V was pared by 6 bases and J by 3 bases, with 3 bases of the junction left unmatched. This TCR was sampled from a woman aged 60 to 75 with active or convalescent COVID-19. The chain has TRBV6-4 and TRBJ2-3; TRBD2 agrees at 10 bases. Sequencing was carried out using peripheral blood. The CDR3 DNA reads as TGTGCCAGCAGGAGACTAGCGGGTACAGATACGCAGTATTTT. Amino acid sequence: CASRRLAGTDTQYF.